Described below is a single TCR beta chain sequence and its context. Germline CDR1 and CDR2: PRHDT and FYEKMQ (reference sequence). CDR3 length: 15 residues. V lost 5 bases and J lost 2, with 15 bases in between. These data are taken from a study of beta chain features in type 1 diabetes. All of the isolated RNA was reverse transcribed, so expressed TCRB transcripts were sequenced. TCRdb keeps only in-frame clones here, not all; method: immunoSEQ multiplex PCR. The sample holds tens of thousands of clones, around a third seen once. The material sequenced was stem cell memory CD4+ T cells from blood. The receptor was isolated from a woman under 30 in good health. The chain employs TRBV13 and TRBJ1-2; D ambiguous. The DNA for the CDR3 is TGTGCCAGCAGCCTGAGAGGCGCCCGAAACTATGGCTACACCTTC. Translated, it gives CASSLRGARNYGYTF. The entire variable domain, with the rest obtained from reference TRBV13 and TRBJ1-2, is as follows: AAGVIQSPRHLIKEKRETATLKCYPIPRHDTVYWYQQGPGQDPQFLISFYEKMQSDKGSIPDRFSAQQFSDYHSELNMSSLELGDSALYFCASSLRGARNYGYTFGSGTRLTVV.